This T cell receptor beta chain was documented in a study of T-cell reconstitution after alpha-beta-depleted transplantation in children. The library targeted TCRbeta and was prepared with unique molecular identifiers. In TCRdb, the PCR reads were re-called with MiXCR into one record per CDR3 protein. Among about 980,000 distinct CDR3 sequences, around 30% were seen once, and the ten largest hold 28%. Details on this clonotype: Its antigen remains unidentified.

With V trimmed by 6 bases and J by 9 bases, 8 bases remained unmatched. Germline CDR1 reads SNHLY; CDR2 reads FYNNEI. The CDR3 sequence is 14 residues long. Points from the study as a whole: Expanded clones from the graft, numbering several hundred, reportedly supplied alpha-beta T cells about two months after transplant. At day 60, the high TCRbeta diversity found in some patients originated from recipient T cells and thymic progenitors that had survived.

Sample: PBMCs, mostly from graft donor cells, taken 360 days after TCRalphabeta/CD19-depleted stem cell transplant. This TCR derives from a boy under three years old who had a stem cell transplant for SCID, so the T cells may come from the graft donor. The V call is TRBV2, the J call TRBJ2-1; TRBD2 matches 10 bases. The CDR3 spells CASRSSGGWGEQFF. In DNA form, the CDR3 reads TGTGCCAGCAGATCTAGCGGGGGATGGGGTGAGCAGTTCTTC.